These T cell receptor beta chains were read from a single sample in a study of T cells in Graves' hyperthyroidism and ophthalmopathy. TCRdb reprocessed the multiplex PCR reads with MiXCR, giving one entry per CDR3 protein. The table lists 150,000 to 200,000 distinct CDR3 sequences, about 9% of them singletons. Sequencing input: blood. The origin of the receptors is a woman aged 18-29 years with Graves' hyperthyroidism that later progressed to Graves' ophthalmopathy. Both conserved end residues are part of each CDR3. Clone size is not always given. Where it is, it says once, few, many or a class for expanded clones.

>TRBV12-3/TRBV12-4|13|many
CASSFKSGYGYTF
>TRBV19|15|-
CASNTGTGRGSPLHF
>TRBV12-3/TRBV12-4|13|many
CASSLAGQNIQYF
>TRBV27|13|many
CASSPVEGSPLHF
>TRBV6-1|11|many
CASTVTYEQYF
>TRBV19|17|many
CASSILGSGGSTDTQYF
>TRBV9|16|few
CASSVANGGASDTQYF
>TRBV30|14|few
CAYDGRGANYEQYF
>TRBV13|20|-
CASSVGGDLTTGLSTDTQYF
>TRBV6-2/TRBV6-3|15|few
CASSAIAGGPDEQFF
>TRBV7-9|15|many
CASTSTGSSYNEQFF
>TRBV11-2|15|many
CASSFSGGGGDTQYF
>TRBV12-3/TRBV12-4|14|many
CASSLAGTTYEQYF
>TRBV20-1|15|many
CSARGLAGVRYEQYF
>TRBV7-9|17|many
CASSSYYKGDSPYEQYF
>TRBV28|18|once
CASSPWGARVPANEKLFF
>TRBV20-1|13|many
CSASEWDTDTQYF
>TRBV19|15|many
CASTEWGEDTGELFF
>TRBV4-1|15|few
CASSQASTSAYEQYF
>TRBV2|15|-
CASSRDSSSGNTIYF
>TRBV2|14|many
CATIGGQGVNEQYF
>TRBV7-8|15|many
CASSLGLAGDGEQFF
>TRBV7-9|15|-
CASSSEGGTLRGYTF
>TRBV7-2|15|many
CASSLAAGANQPQHF
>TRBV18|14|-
CATSIYRGPNEQFF
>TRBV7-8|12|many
CASSLEGFGYTF
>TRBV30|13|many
CAFQGGGNQPQHF
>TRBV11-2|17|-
CASSLRTVAGNGETQYF
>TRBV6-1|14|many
CASHRASGSYEQYF
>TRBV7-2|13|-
CASSFLGGYEQYF
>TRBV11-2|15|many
CASRPPGQGSYEQYF
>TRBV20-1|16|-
CSARVDRGLYNSPLHF
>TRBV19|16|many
CASTSSVVSENSPLHF
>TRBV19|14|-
CASSLQGNTGELFF
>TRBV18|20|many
CASSPDRSWGDSQIDNEQFF
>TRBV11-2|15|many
CASSPQGGTYNEQFF
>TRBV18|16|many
CASSPPGGGEGTEAFF
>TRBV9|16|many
CASSVTGTGRIGEQYF
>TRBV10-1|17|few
CASSPGRAGANNNEQFF
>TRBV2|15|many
CASRDLTGGNTEAFF
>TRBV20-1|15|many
CSAFVRGDSTGELFF
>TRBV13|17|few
CASSLSTGGSYNSPLHF
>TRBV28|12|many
CASSSRSYEQYF
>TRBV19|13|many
CASSMTGDYGYTF
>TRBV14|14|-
CASSQVRESVEQFF
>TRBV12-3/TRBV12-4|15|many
CASSSRGNRDQPQHF
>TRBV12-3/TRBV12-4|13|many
CASRDSLNTEAFF
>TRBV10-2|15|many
CASSASEGQGHEQFF
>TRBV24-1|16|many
CATSEKKRSNYNEQFF
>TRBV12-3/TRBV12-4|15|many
CASSSSGTGGNSYTF
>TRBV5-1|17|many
CASSLDPGGLRYNEQFF
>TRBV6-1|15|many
CASSSLAGGPFEQYF
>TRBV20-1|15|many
CSATLGIGGVETQYF
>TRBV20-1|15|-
CSASGVGGDTGELFF
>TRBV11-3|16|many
CASSSRGLGSYNEQFF